Below are 27 T cell receptor beta chains sequenced from a single sample in a study of T cell changes during pregnancy in multiple sclerosis. Method: immunoSEQ multiplex PCR; TCRdb's copy keeps in-frame clones and lacks some. The sample records about 40,000 clones, about 89% being singletons. This sample comprised CD4+ T cells from peripheral blood mononuclear cells, obtained in the first trimester of pregnancy. Source of these receptors: a female donor with multiple sclerosis, enrolled in a pregnancy study.

V is TRBV6-5 and J is TRBJ2-3, with 8 bases aligning to TRBD1. V shed 6 bases and J 4 bases; nucleotides not matched to a gene: 9. Looked up from germline, CDR1 is MNHEY and CDR2 is SVGAGI. The CDR3 has 15 amino acids. The CDR3 nucleotides are TGTGCCAGCAGCAAGGGACAGGCGATACCAGATACGCAGTATTTT. It specifies CASSKGQAIPDTQYF.

This chain uses TRBV6-1 with TRBJ2-3; TRBD2 is a possible D gene (6 bases). V was pared by 3 bases and J by 2 bases, with 12 bases between. The V gene's germline CDR1 is MNHNS and CDR2 SASEGT. The CDR3 runs to 15 residues. CDR3 DNA: TGTGCCAGCAGTGATGGGCGGGGAATCACAGATACGCAGTATTTT. Translating it yields CASSDGRGITDTQYF.

The chain joins TRBV5-1 to TRBJ2-1; 13 bases fit TRBD2. With 5 bases clipped from V and 3 bases from J, the junction kept 8 bases outside the gene matches. Germline V gives CDR1 SGHRS, CDR2 YFSETQ. This CDR3 is 17 amino acids long. In DNA form, the CDR3 reads TGCGCCAGCAGACAGGGGGGACTAGCGGGGATCTACAATGAGCAGTTCTTC. Translated, it gives CASRQGGLAGIYNEQFF. Full variable domain (rest looked up from reference TRBV5-1 and TRBJ2-1): KAGVTQTPRYLIKTRGQQVTLSCSPISGHRSVSWYQQTPGQGLQFLFEYFSETQRNKGNFPGRFSGRQFSNSRSEMNVSTLELGDSALYLCASRQGGLAGIYNEQFFGPGTRLTVL.

The chain couples TRBV19 to TRBJ2-7; D perhaps matches TRBD1 (6 bases). In germline, CDR1 is LNHDA, CDR2 SQIVND (reference sequence). The V end was cut by 4 bases, the J end by 2 bases, with 12 bases between. The CDR3 extends over 14 amino acids. In nucleotides, the CDR3 is TGTGCCAGTAGTAGAGGACAGCTGCCCTACGAGCAGTACTTC. Encoded protein: CASSRGQLPYEQYF.

V is TRBV30 and J is TRBJ2-1, with TRBD2 identical over 14 bases. Germline CDR1 GTSNPN, CDR2 SVGIG (reference sequence). This CDR3 comprises 14 residues. V gave up 2 bases and J gave up 12 bases; unmatched junction bases: 6. The CDR3 DNA reads TGTGCCTGGAGTTACGGGACTAGCGGGAGAGGGCAGTTCTTC. Its protein product is CAWSYGTSGRGQFF. Full variable domain (rest looked up from reference TRBV30 and TRBJ2-1): SQTIHQWPATLVQPVGSPLSLECTVEGTSNPNLYWYRQAAGRGLQLLFYSVGIGQISSEVPQNLSASRPQDRQFILSSKKLLLSDSGFYLCAWSYGTSGRGQFFGPGTRLTVL.

The chain has TRBV2 and TRBJ2-1; the match to TRBD1 covers 7 bases. Unmatched junction bases numbered 7, after V lost 7 bases and J lost 7 bases. The CDR3 has 13 residues. From germline, CDR1 is SNHLY and CDR2 FYNNEI. The CDR3 sequence: CASKETGPNEQFF. The CDR3 coding sequence is TGTGCCAGCAAGGAGACAGGGCCTAATGAGCAGTTCTTC. Full variable domain (outside the CDR3, taken from reference TRBV2 and TRBJ2-1): EPEVTQTPSHQVTQMGQEVILRCVPISNHLYFYWYRQILGQKVEFLVSFYNNEISEKSEIFDDQFSVERPDGSNFTLKIRSTKLEDSAMYFCASKETGPNEQFFGPGTRLTVL.

V usage is TRBV30 and J usage is TRBJ1-5, with TRBD1 matching over 8 bases. The germline V gene has CDR1 GTSNPN and CDR2 SVGIG (reference sequence). With V trimmed by 4 bases and J by 3 bases, 2 bases remained unmatched. The CDR3 has 13 amino acids. The CDR3 loop reads CAWTGQVNQPQHF. CDR3 nucleotides: TGTGCCTGGACGGGACAGGTCAATCAGCCCCAGCATTTT.

V and J are TRBV6-6 and TRBJ2-6; D may be TRBD2 (6 bases). Trimming took 7 bases from V and 2 from J, leaving 12 bases between them. The germline V gene has CDR1 MNHNY and CDR2 SVGAGI (reference sequence). CDR3 size: 15 residues. This CDR3 reads CASKEGLTGANVLTF. The CDR3 bases are TGTGCCAGCAAGGAGGGTCTGACTGGGGCCAACGTCCTGACTTTC.

This clone was found once. The chain couples TRBV7-9 to TRBJ2-5; the D gene is possibly TRBD2 (6 bases). This CDR3 has 14 amino acids. Trimming shortened V by 6 bases and J by 1 base, and 12 bases separated the two germline ends. Per the germline V gene, CDR1 is SEHNR and CDR2 is FQNEAQ (reference sequence). The CDR3 sequence: CASRTGGSQETQYF. In nucleotides, the CDR3 is TGTGCCAGCAGGACCGGGGGATCCCAAGAGACCCAGTACTTC. The full variable domain, rest sourced from reference TRBV7-9 and TRBJ2-5, is DTGVSQNPRHKITKRGQNVTFRCDPISEHNRLYWYRQTLGQGPEFLTYFQNEAQLEKSRLLSDRFSAERPKGSFSTLEIQRTEQGDSAMYLCASRTGGSQETQYFGPGTRLLVL.

This CDR3 reads CASSSLGTSANYEQYF. CDR3 in DNA: TGTGCCAGCAGCTCCCTCGGGACTAGCGCTAACTACGAGCAGTACTTC. This chain joins TRBV7-9 and TRBJ2-7; 10 nucleotides match TRBD2. Germline values: CDR1 SEHNR, CDR2 FQNEAQ (reference sequence). After removal of 4 bases from V and 3 bases from J, the junction contained 9 bases not matched to a gene. The CDR3 covers 16 residues.

The chain uses TRBV5-1 and TRBJ2-3, with TRBD1 matching 8 bases. V gave up 4 bases and J gave up 3 bases; unmatched junction bases: 7. The CDR3 has 15 amino acids. The germline CDR1 and CDR2 sequences are SGHRS and YFSETQ. This CDR3 is CASSGGQGWTDTQYF. In nucleotides, the CDR3 is TGCGCCAGCAGCGGAGGACAGGGATGGACAGATACGCAGTATTTT. Looking up the rest from reference TRBV5-1 and TRBJ2-3 gives the full variable domain: KAGVTQTPRYLIKTRGQQVTLSCSPISGHRSVSWYQQTPGQGLQFLFEYFSETQRNKGNFPGRFSGRQFSNSRSEMNVSTLELGDSALYLCASSGGQGWTDTQYFGPGTRLTVL.

The chain uses TRBV6-5 and TRBJ1-2; 9 bases agree with TRBD1. The CDR3 has 15 amino acids. J gave up 5 bases and V 5 bases, and 9 bases lay outside the gene matches. Germline loops: CDR1 MNHEY, CDR2 SVGAGI. The CDR3 coding sequence is TGTGCCAGCAGTAAGACAGGGGGGCACTCTTATGGCTACACCTTC. Translated, it gives CASSKTGGHSYGYTF.

V usage is TRBV19 and J usage is TRBJ1-5; TRBD1 might be the D (5 bases). The CDR3 length is 14 residues. The V end lost 5 bases, the J end lost 6 bases, and 14 bases lay between the germline ends. The germline CDR1 and CDR2 sequences are LNHDA and SQIVND (reference sequence). The CDR3 sequence: CASSVGQGLQPQHF. The DNA of the CDR3 is TGTGCCAGTAGTGTGGGCCAGGGACTTCAGCCCCAGCATTTT.

This chain joins TRBV11-1 and TRBJ1-1, with 10 bases lining up with TRBD1. CDR1 and CDR2 from the germline V gene are SGHAT and FQDESV (reference sequence). This CDR3 region has 16 residues. V trimming: 7 bases; J trimming: 4 bases; junction bases outside the gene matches: 12. The CDR3 loop is CASNHDRGRGVTEAFF. CDR3 nucleotide sequence: TGTGCCAGCAACCACGACAGGGGGCGCGGGGTCACTGAAGCTTTCTTT.

The chain joins TRBV5-6 to TRBJ2-2; no firm D call. This CDR3 is 15 amino acids long. Germline V gene data show CDR1 as SGHDT and CDR2 as YYEEEE. V gave up 4 bases and J gave up 1 base, with 11 bases separating them. Here the CDR3 reads CASSPYSVNTGELFF. Here the CDR3 DNA reads TGTGCCAGCAGCCCCTACAGTGTGAACACCGGGGAGCTGTTTTTT.

The chain uses TRBV7-2 and TRBJ1-1; 8 bases are a match to TRBD1. The CDR3 covers 16 residues. V lost 4 bases and J lost 2; bases outside the gene matches: 9. Germline lookup yields CDR1 SGHTA and CDR2 FQGNSA. This chain's CDR3 is CASSSGQGEGNTEAFF. CDR3 nucleotide sequence: TGTGCCAGCAGCTCTGGACAGGGTGAGGGTAACACTGAAGCTTTCTTT. The full variable domain, its missing parts supplied by reference TRBV7-2 and TRBJ1-1, is GAGVSQSPSNKVTEKGKDVELRCDPISGHTALYWYRQSLGQGLEFLIYFQGNSAPDKSGLPSDRFSAERTGGSVSTLTIQRTQQEDSAVYLCASSSGQGEGNTEAFFGQGTRLTVV.

The V call is TRBV6-6, the J call TRBJ1-5; D may be TRBD1 (6 bases). The ends were cut back, 7 bases at V and 8 bases at J, with 18 bases in the middle. The CDR3 is 14 amino acids. Per the germline V gene, CDR1 is MNHNY and CDR2 is SVGAGI (reference sequence). CDR3: CASTPTGFEEPQHF. The DNA of the CDR3 is TGTGCCAGCACCCCCACAGGGTTTGAGGAGCCCCAGCATTTT.

The J gene is TRBJ1-3, the V gene TRBV6-1; the D is unclear. The CDR3 is 14 amino acids. Germline CDR1 reads MNHNS; CDR2 reads SASEGT. V shed 8 bases and J shed 1 base, with 12 bases lying between them. The CDR3 sequence is CASEIGESGNTIYF. The CDR3, as DNA: TGTGCCAGCGAGATCGGGGAATCTGGAAACACCATATATTTT.

The genes are TRBV29-1 and TRBJ2-1; D is possibly TRBD2 (6 bases). V was clipped by 5 bases and J by 1 base, with 12 bases between them. The CDR3 spans 14 residues. The germline V gene has CDR1 SQVTM and CDR2 ANQGSEA. The CDR3 reads CSVSVAVSYNEQFF. DNA of the CDR3: TGCAGCGTTTCGGTAGCGGTGTCCTACAATGAGCAGTTCTTC.

The chain has TRBV5-1 and TRBJ2-2; D is uncertain. Looked up from germline, CDR1 is SGHRS and CDR2 is YFSETQ. CDR3 size: 18 residues. The V gene lost 3 bases and the J gene lost 2 bases, with 20 bases spanning the gap. The DNA for the CDR3 is TGCGCCAGCAGCTATGAGCCGGGTCGTCTACCAAACACCGGGGAGCTGTTTTTT. Its protein product is CASSYEPGRLPNTGELFF.

The chain links TRBV5-1 to TRBJ2-1, with 7 bases matching TRBD2. J lost 6 bases, V lost 4 bases, and 22 bases had no gene match. The CDR3 has 19 residues. CDR1 and CDR2 from the germline V gene are SGHRS and YFSETQ. The CDR3, as DNA: TGCGCCAGCAGCCTAACGGGACTAAGAAAAAGGACCCGAACCAATGAGCAGTTCTTC. Translated: CASSLTGLRKRTRTNEQFF.

The J gene is TRBJ1-1, the V gene TRBV18, with D maybe TRBD1 (6 bases). CDR1 is KGHSH, CDR2 LQKENI, per germline. This CDR3 is built from 13 residues. Trimming removed 2 bases from V and 4 bases from J, with 8 bases in between. CDR3 region: CASSPSGVTEAFF. Written as DNA, the CDR3 is TGTGCCAGCTCACCATCAGGGGTCACTGAAGCTTTCTTT.

The chain links TRBV5-1 to TRBJ2-1; 8 positions match TRBD1. V was clipped by 4 bases and J by 8 bases; unmatched bases: 8. CDR3 length: 14 residues. The germline gives CDR1 SGHRS, CDR2 YFSETQ. The chain's CDR3 is CASSRGQGPDEQFF. As DNA, the CDR3 is TGCGCCAGCAGCCGCGGACAGGGCCCGGATGAGCAGTTCTTC.

V usage is TRBV30 and J usage is TRBJ1-1; maybe TRBD1 (6 bases). Deletions cut 2 bases from V and 0 bases from J, with 7 bases between. CDR3 length: 13 residues. The germline CDR1 and CDR2 sequences are GTSNPN and SVGIG (reference sequence). The CDR3 DNA sequence: TGTGCCTGGAGTACAGGGCTGAACACTGAAGCTTTCTTT. Protein sequence: CAWSTGLNTEAFF.

The chain has TRBV20-1 and TRBJ1-6; D uncertain. CDR1 and CDR2 from the germline V gene are DFQATT and SNEGSKA (reference sequence). V lost 3 bases to trimming and J lost 19 bases, with 13 bases between them. This CDR3 contains 10 residues. This chain's CDR3 is CSARAQYLHF. CDR3 sequence (DNA): TGCAGTGCTAGGGCCCAATATCTGCACTTT.

This chain joins TRBV7-6 and TRBJ2-7; 7 bases map to TRBD2. The CDR3 length is 15 residues. The J segment lost 2 bases and the V segment lost 5 bases, leaving 9 bases of the junction unmatched. From germline, CDR1 is SGHVS and CDR2 FNYEAQ. CDR3 nucleotides: TGTGCCAGCAGCGAATTAGGACTAGAAACCTACGAGCAGTACTTC. Its translation is CASSELGLETYEQYF.

The chain recombines TRBV5-1 with TRBJ2-3; maybe TRBD2 (6 bases). Per germline, CDR1 SGHRS and CDR2 YFSETQ. This CDR3 region has 14 residues. V dropped 4 bases and J dropped 4 bases, with 13 bases sitting between them. For the CDR3, the DNA is TGCGCCAGCAGCCGAAATGGGGAGGCAGATACGCAGTATTTT. Translation gives CASSRNGEADTQYF.